This TCR beta chain comes out of a study of cytomegalovirus exposure and HLA in healthy donors. Study-level points and caveats: Under in vitro conditions, three CMV-associated chains were confirmed as specific for CMV antigens.

For this clone: No antigen is known for it.

The CDR3 is 14 residues long. Trimming took off 0 bases at V and 1 base at J, with 10 bases between the two ends. CDR1 GTSNPN and CDR2 SVGIG come from the germline V gene (reference sequence). The repertoire was sequenced with immunoSEQ multiplex PCR; TCRdb's copy has only in-frame clones and lacks some. The sample consists of about 240,000 clones, approximately 83% of them appearing once. The chain links TRBV30 to TRBJ2-7; D is possibly TRBD2 (5 bases). The TCR was taken from a woman in her 30s in good health and CMV-seropositive. Sequenced material: PBMCs. The CDR3 DNA follows: TGTGCCTGGAGTGTTCGGGAACCGTCCTACGAGCAGTACTTC. This translates into CAWSVREPSYEQYF.